A single sample is the source of the 17 T cell receptor beta chains below, sequenced in a study of T-cell memory formation after mild COVID-19. MiXCR, run by TCRdb on the 5' RACE reads, gives a single entry per CDR3 protein. The data show about 610,000 distinct CDR3 sequences, roughly 17% seen once. Sequenced sample: PBMCs or a T cell subset sorted from them (not recorded which). The receptor source for this set is an adult woman who had mild COVID-19 (a few samples of this study predate the infection). Cell type and time point are not known.

The rearrangement uses TRBV29-1 and TRBJ2-2; TRBD1 is a possible D gene (6 bases). Germline assignment: CDR1 SQVTM and CDR2 ANQGSEA. The V end lost 4 bases, the J end lost 2 bases, and 14 bases lay between the germline ends. There are 15 residues in the CDR3. This CDR3 reads CSVGRRTENTGELFF. The CDR3 region has the DNA TGCAGCGTTGGAAGGCGGACAGAAAACACCGGGGAGCTGTTTTTT.

This clonotype turned up a few times. The chain employs TRBV5-6 and TRBJ1-1; 7 bases fit TRBD1. CDR3 length equals 14 residues. CDR1 and CDR2 (germline): SGHDT, YYEEEE. The V segment lost 2 bases and the J segment 5 bases; nucleotides outside the gene matches: 6. The CDR3 DNA reads TGTGCCAGCAGCTTAGCGACGACAGGGACTGAAGCTTTCTTT. Encoded protein: CASSLATTGTEAFF.

This clonotype was counted only a few times. CDR3 nucleotides: TGTGCCGGGGGGACGACCGGAGAGACCCAGTACTTC. Translated, it gives CAGGTTGETQYF. The V gene is TRBV7-9, the J gene TRBJ2-5; perhaps TRBD2 as D (6 bases). The CDR3 spans 12 residues. CDR1 is SEHNR, CDR2 FQNEAQ, per germline (reference sequence). Trimming removed 11 bases at V and 4 bases at J, with 14 bases between.

This clonotype has at least ten counts. This chain uses TRBV7-6 with TRBJ2-1; D is possibly TRBD2 (6 bases). V lost 5 bases to trimming and J lost 0 bases, with 14 bases between them. The length of the CDR3 is 16 residues. CDR1 and CDR2 from the germline V gene are SGHVS and FNYEAQ. Here the CDR3 DNA reads TGTGCCAGCAGCCCTTTGGCGGGAAGCTCCTACAATGAGCAGTTCTTC. Its translation: CASSPLAGSSYNEQFF.

This clonotype was seen more than once but under ten times. The chain recombines TRBV5-5 with TRBJ2-3; 7 positions match TRBD1. Germline V gives CDR1 SGHKS, CDR2 YYEKEE (reference sequence). V was pared by 4 bases and J by 3 bases, with 11 bases of the junction left unmatched. CDR3 length: 16 residues. DNA of the CDR3: TGTGCCAGCAGCCTCTCTCACAGGGGTAGGACAGATACGCAGTATTTT. This sequence encodes CASSLSHRGRTDTQYF.

CDR3 coding DNA: TGTGCCAGCACCGCGAACACAGATACGCAGTATTTT. The encoded protein is CASTANTDTQYF. The chain recombines TRBV12-3 or TRBV12-4 with TRBJ2-3; D remains ambiguous. The length of the CDR3 is 12 residues. The ends were cut back, 7 bases at V and 2 bases at J, with 7 bases in the middle.

This clonotype was counted between two and nine times. The chain is built from TRBV24-1 and TRBJ2-1; maybe TRBD1 (8 bases). Per the germline V gene, CDR1 is KGHDR and CDR2 is SFDVKD. The CDR3 consists of 15 residues. The ends were cut back, 3 bases at V and 8 bases at J, with 16 bases in the middle. The CDR3 sequence is CATSDPGGGGYEQFF. The CDR3 nucleotides are TGTGCCACCAGTGATCCAGGGGGCGGGGGATATGAGCAGTTCTTC.

The chain is built from TRBV4-1 and TRBJ1-1; possible D gene TRBD1, 5 bases. Germline V gene sequence: CDR1 MGHRA, CDR2 YSYEKL. The CDR3 length is 13 residues. Trimming shortened V by 1 base and J by 7 bases, and 10 bases separated the two germline ends. CDR3 sequence reads: CASSQVRGDEAFF. CDR3 DNA: TGCGCCAGCAGCCAAGTCCGGGGGGATGAAGCTTTCTTT.

This clonotype came up a few times. The chain is built from TRBV7-9 and TRBJ2-3; TRBD1 or TRBD2 may be the D gene (5 bases each). Germline-derived CDR1 and CDR2 are SEHNR and FQNEAQ (reference sequence). Deletions cut 2 bases from V and 4 bases from J, with 10 bases between. This CDR3 comprises 14 residues. The CDR3 nucleotides read TGTGCCAGCAGCTTATCCGGGGCGTCAGATACGCAGTATTTT. This sequence encodes CASSLSGASDTQYF.

This clonotype showed up just a few times. The V gene is TRBV29-1, the J gene TRBJ1-1; 12 nucleotides line up with TRBD1. Per the germline V gene, CDR1 is SQVTM and CDR2 is ANQGSEA. V gave up 5 bases and J gave up 9 bases; unmatched junction bases: 10. The CDR3 loop spans 14 amino acids. CDR3 loop: CSVQRSGQGAKAFF. The DNA for the CDR3 is TGCAGCGTTCAACGGTCGGGACAGGGGGCAAAAGCTTTCTTT.

The sample holds a few counts of this clonotype. J is TRBJ2-3 and V is TRBV29-1; weak D call: TRBD2 (6 bases). CDR1 is SQVTM, CDR2 ANQGSEA, per germline. The V gene lost 1 base and the J gene lost 6 bases, with 17 bases spanning the gap. There are 15 residues in the CDR3. CDR3: CSVEGVGSSSDTQYF. Written as DNA, the CDR3 is TGCAGCGTTGAAGGTGTCGGGAGTAGTTCGGATACGCAGTATTTT.

V and J are TRBV15 and TRBJ2-1, with D unresolved. The CDR3 extends over 13 amino acids. In germline, CDR1 is LNHNV, CDR2 YYDKDF (reference sequence). Deletions cut 3 bases from V and 2 bases from J, with 5 bases between. CDR3 nucleotide sequence: TGTGCCACCAGCAGCCGGACCTACAATGAGCAGTTCTTC. Its translation: CATSSRTYNEQFF.

This clonotype was detected a few times. The chain links TRBV7-8 to TRBJ1-1, with TRBD1 as a possible D gene (5 bases). The germline gives CDR1 SGHVS, CDR2 FQNEAQ. The CDR3 sequence is 15 residues long. The V end lost 0 bases, the J end lost 0 bases, and 8 bases lay between the germline ends. DNA for the CDR3: TGTGCCAGCAGCTTAGCCCCAGGGATGAACACTGAAGCTTTCTTT. Encoded protein: CASSLAPGMNTEAFF.

V and J are TRBV5-1 and TRBJ2-7, with 8 bases that match TRBD1. The CDR3 contains 14 residues. V lost 4 bases and J lost 3; bases outside the gene matches: 6. In germline, CDR1 is SGHRS, CDR2 YFSETQ. The CDR3 spells CASSVDRGDYEQYF. The CDR3 DNA reads TGCGCCAGCAGCGTTGACAGGGGAGACTACGAGCAGTACTTC.

This clonotype was recorded a few times. The chain uses TRBV29-1 and TRBJ2-5, with TRBD1 as a possible D gene (6 bases). V was pared by 2 bases and J by 0 bases, with 10 bases between. This CDR3 has 14 residues. From germline, CDR1 is SQVTM and CDR2 ANQGSEA. The CDR3 nucleotides are TGCAGCGTTGAATTTAGGGACAACCAAGAGACCCAGTACTTC. It encodes CSVEFRDNQETQYF.

This clonotype was counted between two and nine times. The gene calls are TRBV20-1 and TRBJ2-1; a possible D gene is TRBD2 (6 bases). Germline V gene sequence: CDR1 DFQATT, CDR2 SNEGSKA (reference sequence). This CDR3 is built from 10 residues. Between the trimmed V and J ends, which lost 5 bases and 15 bases, there was a span of 14 bases. In DNA form, the CDR3 reads TGCAGTGCTTTCGGGACTGGCCCGTTCTTC. It translates to CSAFGTGPFF.

The CDR3 DNA is TGTGCCAGCAGTGGCCTCCGGGACAGGGTGTACGAGCAGTACTTC. Translation gives CASSGLRDRVYEQYF. The chain combines TRBV27 with TRBJ2-7; 9 bases align to TRBD1. CDR1 and CDR2 (germline): MNHEY, SMNVEV (reference sequence). This CDR3 has 15 amino acids. V lost 5 bases to trimming and J lost 4 bases; unmatched junction nucleotides: 9.